The T cell receptor beta chain under discussion was sequenced for a study of blood T cell repertoires in COVID-19 (dated by TCRdb to about 2020). Some background on the complete study: Collaborator samples came from the United States, Italy and Spain and covered acute and convalescent phases of COVID-19. The prospective study material was composed of cDNA or gDNA derived from T cells, B-cell-depleted T cells, or PBMCs. Subjects who had been exposed to COVID-19, were actively infected with it, or had recovered from it provided the deeply sampled blood TCRbeta repertoires that made up the dataset. A freely available public database, intended as a resource for researchers studying the immune response to SARS-CoV-2, is where the repertoires were released. The samples were drawn from the first 160 participants of the ongoing ImmuneRACE study and from over 950 subjects provided by 6 global collaborators. The sample metadata nearly always contained a de-identified subject ID, COVID-19 status, age in years and sex. HLA class I and class II types, where available, came from metadata supplied by the sample provider rather than from assay-based typing.

The immunoSEQ Assay, a bias-controlled multiplex PCR, was used to amplify TCRbeta CDR3 regions from genomic DNA. On the study's bioinformatics: The number of nucleated cells in each sample was estimated from the amplification of reference gene primers within the assay. Sequence reads were collapsed and filtered to measure the absolute abundance of every unique TCRbeta CDR3 rearrangement. Productive Simpson clonality was computed per sample as the square root of Simpson's diversity index over productive rearrangements. Imported from immuneACCESS, the table was reduced by TCRdb to in-frame sequences with V and J called. These copies leave out some clones; in studies compared against another copy, an unresolved V gene accounts for under half, and the cause of the remainder is not known. D and trimming were read from the DNA, whereas the V and J calls and clone size are those reported in that table. Across this sample there are fewer than 400,000 clones, with over 85% seen only once. 1.7% of the sample belongs to the ten largest clones.

Results the study describes overall, beyond this receptor: Clinical and demographic metadata were provided uncurated, with the amount varying by source and participant.

In the prospective study, participants were about 18 to 95 years old, resided in about 25 geographic areas of the United States, and were enrolled through a virtual design. Cohort assignment in the prospective study relied on participant-reported clinical history from a screening survey and a study questionnaire. Recovered participants in ImmuneRACE Cohort 3 were defined by two consecutive negative NP/OP PCR tests, clearance by a healthcare professional, or resolution of symptoms. In the prospective study, mobile phlebotomists collected whole blood, serum and a nasopharyngeal or oropharyngeal swab from each participant. Additional blood draws and questionnaires over an approximately 2-month period could optionally be provided by prospective study participants. Before DNA extraction, blood samples from the prospective study were shipped at room temperature or frozen. CDR1 and CDR2, per the germline V gene, are SGHRS and YFSETQ. The junction shows trimming of 1 base on V and 1 base on J, plus 11 bases between the germline ends. The CDR3, from cysteine to phenylalanine, totals 15 residues. Only the CDR3 portion is preserved as DNA: 45 bases, with reading frame beginning at the first base.

On this clone itself: What this receptor recognizes is not known. Base qualities are not recorded, but no much larger clone differs from it by a single base.

The chain was built from TRBV5-1 and TRBJ1-1; the D segment could be TRBD1, given 6 matching bases. The TCR was taken from a woman in her 30s who had recovered from COVID-19. The sample taken for sequencing was PBMCs or T cells enriched from blood (not recorded which). The DNA is TGCGCCAGCAGCTTGAGGACAGCACAGAACACTGAAGCTTTCTTT. Protein translation: CASSLRTAQNTEAFF.